Each of the 27 T cell receptor beta chains below was sequenced from the same sample in a study of blood T cell repertoires in COVID-19 (TCRdb year 2020). Libraries were constructed by the immunoSEQ multiplex PCR assay. Drawn from immuneACCESS, this table holds only the in-frame rearrangements with V and J called that TCRdb kept. Clones are partly lost; checked studies trace under half to an unresolved V gene and leave the rest unexplained. The sample data list 200,000 to 250,000 clones, and about 90% of these were observed just once. Under 1.5% of the sample belongs to the ten largest clones. Input material: peripheral blood. The receptors stem from a man older than 75 with acute or convalescent COVID-19.

The J gene is TRBJ1-2, the V gene TRBV5-4; 10 nucleotides align to TRBD1. The CDR3 runs 17 residues. After removal of 5 bases from V and 0 bases from J, the junction contained 10 bases not matched to a gene. Looked up from germline, CDR1 is SGHNT and CDR2 is YYREEE (reference sequence). The CDR3 region is CASRQGQGDPTNYGYTF. CDR3 DNA: TGTGCCAGCAGACAAGGACAGGGGGATCCCACTAACTATGGCTACACCTTC.

This clone was recorded only once. The chain uses TRBV6-5 and TRBJ2-7; 8 positions match TRBD1. V dropped 10 bases and J dropped 3; count of bases not matched to a gene: 5. The CDR3 is 12 amino acids. Germline V gives CDR1 MNHEY, CDR2 SVGAGI. CDR3 coding DNA: TGTGCCACCCGGACAGGGAGCTACGAGCAGTACTTC. Amino acid sequence: CATRTGSYEQYF.

The V and J genes are TRBV5-1 and TRBJ2-1, with 7 bases aligning to TRBD1. The J segment lost 5 bases and the V segment lost 2 bases, leaving 4 bases of the junction unmatched. CDR3 length: 14 residues. Germline values: CDR1 SGHRS, CDR2 YFSETQ. DNA for the CDR3: TGCGCCAGCAGCTTACACGACAGGGACAATGAGCAGTTCTTC. This codes for CASSLHDRDNEQFF.

The chain links TRBV27 to TRBJ2-1, with TRBD2 as a possible D gene (6 bases). The CDR3 consists of 17 residues. V shed 3 bases and J shed 9 bases, with 24 bases lying between them. Germline V gene lookup returns CDR1 MNHEY and CDR2 SMNVEV (reference sequence). CDR3 loop: CASSFRRGGQSVGEQFF. CDR3 DNA sequence: TGTGCCAGCAGTTTTCGGCGGGGCGGGCAGTCGGTGGGTGAGCAGTTCTTC.

The chain recombines TRBV3-1 (or the pseudogene TRBV3-2) with TRBJ2-7; 10 bases map to TRBD2. V lost 4 bases to trimming and J lost 6 bases; unmatched junction nucleotides: 6. Germline CDR1 is LGHDT and CDR2 is YNNKEL (reference sequence). This CDR3 has 14 residues. CDR3 nucleotide sequence: TGTGCCAGCAGCCTTAGCGGGGGGCGTCTCGAGCAGTACTTC. Amino acid sequence: CASSLSGGRLEQYF.

This chain connects TRBV5-1 to TRBJ1-1, with D possibly being TRBD1 (5 bases). This CDR3 has 15 amino acids. Trimming pared 0 bases from V and 1 base from J, leaving 10 bases between. CDR1 and CDR2 (germline): SGHRS, YFSETQ. This CDR3 reads CASSLVVRENTEAFF. The DNA for the CDR3 is TGCGCCAGCAGCTTGGTCGTCAGGGAGAACACTGAAGCTTTCTTT.

The rearrangement joins TRBV7-7 to TRBJ2-2, with D unclear. Germline V gene data show CDR1 as SSHAT and CDR2 as FNYEAQ (reference sequence). The CDR3 is 14 amino acids. V lost 2 bases to trimming and J lost 5 bases, with 9 bases between them. CDR3 sequence reads: CASSLLVGTGELFF. The DNA of the CDR3 is TGTGCCAGCAGCTTACTAGTTGGAACCGGGGAGCTGTTTTTT.

This sequence joins TRBV5-1 and TRBJ1-5, with TRBD1 matching over 9 bases. V lost 3 bases and J lost 7; bases outside the gene matches: 5. Germline assignment: CDR1 SGHRS and CDR2 YFSETQ. The CDR3 covers 14 residues. This CDR3 reads CASSYTGGEQPQHF. The DNA for the CDR3 is TGCGCCAGCAGCTACACAGGGGGCGAACAGCCCCAGCATTTT.

The chain links TRBV7-9 to TRBJ1-1; TRBD1 might be the D (6 bases). CDR3 length: 11 residues. The germline V gene encodes CDR1 SEHNR and CDR2 FQNEAQ (reference sequence). Trimming took off 1 base at V and 10 bases at J, with 7 bases between the two ends. The CDR3 region has the DNA TGTGCCAGCAGCTTAGGAGGGGGAGCTTTCTTT. Its protein product is CASSLGGGAFF.

This chain joins TRBV4-1 and TRBJ1-2, with D perhaps TRBD1 (5 bases). The CDR3 is 14 amino acids. V was trimmed by 0 bases and J by 4 bases, leaving 9 bases between them. CDR1 and CDR2 (germline): MGHRA, YSYEKL. The CDR3 sequence: CASSQDAGTYGYTF. The CDR3 bases are TGCGCCAGCAGCCAAGATGCGGGGACCTATGGCTACACCTTC.

This chain joins TRBV5-4 and TRBJ2-1, with 7 bases fitting TRBD2. Germline-derived CDR1 and CDR2 are SGHNT and YYREEE (reference sequence). The ends lost 4 bases at V and 6 bases at J; junction bases unmatched: 4. CDR3 length: 13 amino acids. The CDR3 protein is CASSRGLINEQFF. CDR3 nucleotides: TGTGCCAGCAGCAGGGGACTAATCAATGAGCAGTTCTTC.

This clone appeared a few times. This chain uses TRBV6-2 or TRBV6-3 with TRBJ1-2, with no clear D. Trimming shortened V by 5 bases and J by 8 bases, and 12 bases separated the two germline ends. The CDR3 spans 12 residues. From germline, CDR1 is MNHEY and CDR2 SVGEGT. As DNA, the CDR3 is TGTGCCAGCAGTCCGAACCAGCGCGGCTACACCTTC. Its protein product is CASSPNQRGYTF.

The CDR3 spells CASSLYGQGNLLSGNTIYF. The CDR3 DNA is TGTGCCAGCAGCCTGTACGGACAGGGCAACCTTCTCTCTGGAAACACCATATATTTT. The chain recombines TRBV5-6 with TRBJ1-3; 8 bases map to TRBD1. The V segment lost 4 bases and the J segment 0 bases; nucleotides outside the gene matches: 15. The CDR3 is 19 residues long. CDR1 is SGHDT and CDR2 is YYEEEE in the germline V gene. The entire variable domain, with the rest obtained from reference TRBV5-6 and TRBJ1-3, is as follows: DAGVTQSPTHLIKTRGQQVTLRCSPKSGHDTVSWYQQALGQGPQFIFQYYEEEERQRGNFPDRFSGHQFPNYSSELNVNALLLGDSALYLCASSLYGQGNLLSGNTIYFGEGSWLTVV.

The rearrangement joins TRBV6-5 to TRBJ2-2, with no clear D. Between the trimmed V and J ends, which lost 6 bases and 7 bases, there was a span of 12 bases. The CDR3 is made up of 13 amino acids. Germline loops: CDR1 MNHEY, CDR2 SVGAGI. The CDR3 is CASRVPIGGELFF. The CDR3, as DNA: TGTGCCAGCAGGGTCCCGATCGGCGGGGAGCTGTTTTTT.

The chain recombines TRBV28 with TRBJ2-7, with a weak D call TRBD2 (6 bases). The CDR3 length is 15 residues. Per the germline V gene, CDR1 is MDHEN and CDR2 is SYDVKM. The germline V and J ends were trimmed by 6 bases and 1 base, with 16 bases remaining between them. The CDR3 DNA reads as TGTGCCAGCAGCCTCAGCGGGTCAAATTCCTACGAGCAGTACTTC. It encodes CASSLSGSNSYEQYF.

V and J are TRBV6-6 and TRBJ1-1, with a weak D call TRBD1 (6 bases). The CDR3 contains 14 residues. Deletions cut 7 bases from V and 1 base from J, with 13 bases between. Germline CDR1 and CDR2: MNHNY and SVGAGI (reference sequence). In nucleotides, the CDR3 is TGTGCCAGCAAGCCAGACAGGCGGAACACTGAAGCTTTCTTT. Its translation: CASKPDRRNTEAFF.

The gene calls are TRBV3-1 (or the pseudogene TRBV3-2) and TRBJ1-1; D might be TRBD1 (5 bases). V was clipped by 2 bases and J by 5 bases, with 12 bases between them. This CDR3 comprises 14 residues. CDR1 is LGHDT and CDR2 is YNNKEL in the germline V gene (reference sequence). CDR3: CASSQLGAGTEAFF. CDR3 coding DNA: TGTGCCAGCAGCCAATTAGGGGCTGGAACTGAAGCTTTCTTT.

This clone is a singleton in its sample. J is TRBJ2-7 and V is TRBV27; 10 bases align to TRBD1. The germline V gene has CDR1 MNHEY and CDR2 SMNVEV (reference sequence). The CDR3 spans 15 residues. V lost 6 bases, J lost 5 bases, and 10 bases stayed unmatched. The CDR3 spells CASRSPGQGLHEQYF. The CDR3 DNA reads TGTGCCAGCAGGTCTCCGGGACAGGGGTTACACGAGCAGTACTTC.

The gene calls are TRBV28 and TRBJ1-4; 8 nucleotides line up with TRBD1. CDR1 is MDHEN, CDR2 SYDVKM, per germline. The trim removed 6 bases at V and 4 bases at J, leaving 10 bases unmatched. This CDR3 contains 16 residues. CDR3 DNA sequence: TGTGCCAGCAGCCCGAGACAGGGGAGGAGTAATGAAAAACTGTTTTTT. Translating it yields CASSPRQGRSNEKLFF.

The chain links TRBV7-9 to TRBJ1-6, with TRBD1 matching 8 bases. CDR3 length: 16 amino acids. V trimming: 5 bases; J trimming: 7 bases; junction bases outside the gene matches: 10. Looked up from germline, CDR1 is SEHNR and CDR2 is FQNEAQ (reference sequence). Here the CDR3 DNA reads TGTGCCAGCAGCCTATGGACAGGGAGGAGGAATTCACCCCTCCACTTT. It yields the protein CASSLWTGRRNSPLHF.

This chain joins TRBV12-3 or TRBV12-4 and TRBJ1-1; D call uncertain. The CDR3 runs to 12 residues. Trimming cost V 2 bases and J 7 bases, with 8 bases left between them. Here the CDR3 reads CASSLTRSEAFF. DNA for the CDR3: TGTGCCAGCAGTTTAACGCGGAGTGAAGCTTTCTTT.

The chain employs TRBV18 and TRBJ2-6, with TRBD2 matching 11 bases. V dropped 0 bases and J dropped 2; count of bases not matched to a gene: 3. This CDR3 comprises 18 residues. Germline V gene data show CDR1 as KGHSH and CDR2 as LQKENI. The CDR3 region has the DNA TGTGCCAGCTCACCACCCTTACTAGCGGGGGCTGGGGCCAACGTCCTGACTTTC. Protein sequence: CASSPPLLAGAGANVLTF.

The rearrangement joins TRBV5-1 to TRBJ2-1; 7 nucleotides align to TRBD2. J gave up 9 bases and V 5 bases, and 11 bases lay outside the gene matches. The germline V gene encodes CDR1 SGHRS and CDR2 YFSETQ. The CDR3 consists of 14 residues. CDR3 sequence: CASSLVGGVGEQFF. The DNA of the CDR3 is TGCGCCAGCAGTCTGGTGGGAGGGGTAGGTGAGCAGTTCTTC. The whole variable domain, filled in from reference TRBV5-1 and TRBJ2-1, reads KAGVTQTPRYLIKTRGQQVTLSCSPISGHRSVSWYQQTPGQGLQFLFEYFSETQRNKGNFPGRFSGRQFSNSRSEMNVSTLELGDSALYLCASSLVGGVGEQFFGPGTRLTVL.

The DNA of the CDR3 is TGCGCCAGCAGCCAAGAGGACGCAGGGGTCTTAACGAGACCGGATCAGCCCCAGCATTTT. This translates into CASSQEDAGVLTRPDQPQHF. The V call is TRBV4-1, the J call TRBJ1-5; a possible D gene is TRBD1 (6 bases). V was shortened by 0 bases and J by 5 bases, with 26 bases between the two germline ends. This CDR3 spans 20 amino acids. Germline V gene data show CDR1 as MGHRA and CDR2 as YSYEKL.

This clone turned up a few times. The genes are TRBV28 and TRBJ2-1; D is unclear. The V gene lost 4 bases and the J gene lost 1 base, with 17 bases spanning the gap. This CDR3 spans 17 amino acids. CDR1 and CDR2 (germline): MDHEN, SYDVKM. CDR3 sequence: CASSSYITDGSYNEQFF. The CDR3 DNA reads TGTGCCAGCAGTTCCTATATCACCGACGGGTCCTACAATGAGCAGTTCTTC.

This chain links TRBV18 with TRBJ1-1; D remains unclear. Germline V gene data show CDR1 as KGHSH and CDR2 as LQKENI. V lost 1 base, J lost 4 bases, and 16 bases lay in between. This CDR3 has 16 residues. This CDR3 is CASSPRVTVQSTEAFF. In DNA form, the CDR3 reads TGTGCCAGCTCACCACGGGTAACAGTTCAGAGCACTGAAGCTTTCTTT.

V is TRBV29-1 and J is TRBJ2-7; 10 nucleotides align to TRBD1. The junction had 9 bases not matched to a gene; V was cut back by 7 bases and J by 6 bases. The CDR3 consists of 13 residues. CDR1 and CDR2 from the germline V gene are SQVTM and ANQGSEA. This CDR3 reads CSATGTGVGEQYF. CDR3 DNA: TGCAGCGCCACCGGGACAGGGGTAGGCGAGCAGTACTTC.